This TCR beta chain was found in a study of identical twins. The study's findings and limits: Reduced insertions were recorded for abundant cord blood beta clonotypes, with no such pattern in memory repertoires. Invariant MAIT and iNKT cells are populations that could partly confound zero-insertion analyses.

With respect to this clonotype: What it binds is unknown.

One entry per CDR3 protein, called by TCRdb with MiXCR from the 5' RACE reads. The sample records approximately 530,000 distinct CDR3 sequences, approximately 20% being singletons. CDR3 length equals 15 residues. Germline V CDR1 and CDR2: MNHNS, SASEGT. The J segment lost 5 bases and the V segment lost 6 bases, leaving 9 bases of the junction unmatched. The data were also submitted as part of a second study, on yellow fever vaccine responses in identical twins.

The chain carries TRBV6-1 and TRBJ2-2, with 7 nucleotides matching TRBD2. The sequenced sample was CD4+ T cells sorted from blood. The clonotype comes from a young woman in good health. The CDR3 DNA sequence: TGTGCCAGCAGGGTCGCCTGGGGAGGGACCGGGGAGCTGTTTTTT. Protein sequence: CASRVAWGGTGELFF.